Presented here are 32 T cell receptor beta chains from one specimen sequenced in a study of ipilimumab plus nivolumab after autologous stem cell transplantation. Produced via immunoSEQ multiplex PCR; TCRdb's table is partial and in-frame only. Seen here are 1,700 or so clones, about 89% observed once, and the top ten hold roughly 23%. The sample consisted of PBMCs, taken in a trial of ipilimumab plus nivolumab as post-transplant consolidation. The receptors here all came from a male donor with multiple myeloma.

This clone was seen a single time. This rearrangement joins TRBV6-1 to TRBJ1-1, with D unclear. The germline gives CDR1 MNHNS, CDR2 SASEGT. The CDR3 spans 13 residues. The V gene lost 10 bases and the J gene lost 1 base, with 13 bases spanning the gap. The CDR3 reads CATKRAGNTEAFF. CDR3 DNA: TGTGCCACCAAACGAGCAGGGAACACTGAAGCTTTCTTT.

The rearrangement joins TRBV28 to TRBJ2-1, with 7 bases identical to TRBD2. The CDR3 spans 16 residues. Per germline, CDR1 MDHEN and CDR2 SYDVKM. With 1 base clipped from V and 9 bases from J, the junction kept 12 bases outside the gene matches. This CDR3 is CASSLSPSGIYGEQFF. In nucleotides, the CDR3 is TGTGCCAGCAGTTTATCGCCCAGCGGGATATATGGTGAGCAGTTCTTC.

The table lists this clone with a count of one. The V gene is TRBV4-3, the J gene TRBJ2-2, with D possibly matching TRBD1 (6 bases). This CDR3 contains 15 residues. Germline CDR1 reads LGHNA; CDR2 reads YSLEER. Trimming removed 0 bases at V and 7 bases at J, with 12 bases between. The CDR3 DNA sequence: TGCGCCAGCAGCCAAGAAGGGCAGGGGAACGGGGAGCTGTTTTTT. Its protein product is CASSQEGQGNGELFF.

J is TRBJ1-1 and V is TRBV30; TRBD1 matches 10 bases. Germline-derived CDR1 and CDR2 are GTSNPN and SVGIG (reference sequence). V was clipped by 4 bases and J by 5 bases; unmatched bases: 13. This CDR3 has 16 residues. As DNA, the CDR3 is TGTGCCTGGATCCCTCGGTTGGGGACAGGGGCGACTGAAGCTTTCTTT. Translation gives CAWIPRLGTGATEAFF.

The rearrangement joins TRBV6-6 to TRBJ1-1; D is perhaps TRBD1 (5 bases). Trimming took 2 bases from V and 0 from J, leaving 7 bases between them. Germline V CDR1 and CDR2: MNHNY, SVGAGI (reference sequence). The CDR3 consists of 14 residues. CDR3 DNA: TGTGCCAGCAGTTACGTGGGACTGAACACTGAAGCTTTCTTT. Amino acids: CASSYVGLNTEAFF.

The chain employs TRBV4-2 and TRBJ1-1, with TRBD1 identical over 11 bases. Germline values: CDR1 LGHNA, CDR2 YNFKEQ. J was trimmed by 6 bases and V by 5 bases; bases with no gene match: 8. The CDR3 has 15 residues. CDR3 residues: CASSLWTGGRSEAFF. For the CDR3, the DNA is TGTGCCAGCAGCTTGTGGACAGGGGGCCGATCTGAAGCTTTCTTT.

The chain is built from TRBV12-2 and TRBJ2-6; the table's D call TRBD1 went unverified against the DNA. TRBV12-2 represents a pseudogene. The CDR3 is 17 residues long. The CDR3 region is CASRSLSTQSRANVLTF. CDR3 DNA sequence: TGTGCAAGTCGCTCGTTATCCACACAAAGTCGGGCCAACGTCCTGACTTTC.

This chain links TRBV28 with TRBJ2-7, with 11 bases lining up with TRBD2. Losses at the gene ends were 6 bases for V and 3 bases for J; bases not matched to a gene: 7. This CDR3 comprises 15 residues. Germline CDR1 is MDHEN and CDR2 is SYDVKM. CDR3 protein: CASRESGTSGYEQYF. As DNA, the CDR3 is TGTGCCAGCAGGGAGAGCGGGACTAGCGGCTACGAGCAGTACTTC.

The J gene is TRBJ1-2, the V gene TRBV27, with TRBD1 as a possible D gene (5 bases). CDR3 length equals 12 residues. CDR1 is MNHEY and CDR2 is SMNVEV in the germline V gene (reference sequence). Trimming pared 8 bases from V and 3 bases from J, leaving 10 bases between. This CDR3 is CASSGPYYGYTF. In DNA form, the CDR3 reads TGTGCCAGCTCGGGGCCCTACTATGGCTACACCTTC.

DNA of the CDR3: TGTGCCAGCAGTGAACAGGGGGCCAGCTCCTACGAGCAGTACTTC. Amino acid sequence: CASSEQGASSYEQYF. This chain links TRBV2 with TRBJ2-7, with TRBD1 identical over 8 bases. This CDR3 has 15 residues. The trim removed 2 bases at V and 0 bases at J, leaving 3 bases unmatched. Germline assignment: CDR1 SNHLY and CDR2 FYNNEI.

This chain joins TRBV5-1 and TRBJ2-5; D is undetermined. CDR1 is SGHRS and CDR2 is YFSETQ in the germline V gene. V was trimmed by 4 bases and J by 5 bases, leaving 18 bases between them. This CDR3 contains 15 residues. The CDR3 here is CASSRPQSRQETQYF. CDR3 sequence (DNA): TGCGCCAGCAGCCGACCACAATCGCGTCAGGAGACCCAGTACTTC.

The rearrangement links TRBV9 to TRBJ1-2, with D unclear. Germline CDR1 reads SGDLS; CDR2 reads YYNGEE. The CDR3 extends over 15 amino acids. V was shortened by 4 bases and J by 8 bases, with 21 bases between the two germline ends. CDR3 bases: TGTGCCAGCAGCACCCAATCCCGGTTAAGTTACGGCTACACCTTC. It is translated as CASSTQSRLSYGYTF.

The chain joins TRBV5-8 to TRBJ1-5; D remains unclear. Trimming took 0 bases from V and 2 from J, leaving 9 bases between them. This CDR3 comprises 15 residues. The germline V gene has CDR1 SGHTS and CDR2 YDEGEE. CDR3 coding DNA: TGTGCCAGCAGCTTGGGCGGGTTTGGCAATCAGCCCCAGCATTTT. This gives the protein CASSLGGFGNQPQHF.

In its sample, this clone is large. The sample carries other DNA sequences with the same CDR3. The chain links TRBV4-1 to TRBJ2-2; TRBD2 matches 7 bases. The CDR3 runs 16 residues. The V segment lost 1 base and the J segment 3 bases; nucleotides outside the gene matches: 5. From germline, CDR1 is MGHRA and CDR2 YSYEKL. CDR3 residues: CASSQVKGRDTGELFF. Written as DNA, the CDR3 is TGCGCCAGCAGCCAAGTTAAAGGGAGGGACACCGGGGAGCTGTTTTTT.

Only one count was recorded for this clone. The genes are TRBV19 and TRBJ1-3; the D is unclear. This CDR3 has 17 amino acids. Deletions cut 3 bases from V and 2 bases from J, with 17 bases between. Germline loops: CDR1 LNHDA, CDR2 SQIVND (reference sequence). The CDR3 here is CASSINLRRGTGNTIYF. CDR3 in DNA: TGTGCCAGTAGTATTAATTTGCGTCGCGGTACTGGAAACACCATATATTTT. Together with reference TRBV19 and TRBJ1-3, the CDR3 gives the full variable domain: DGGITQSPKYLFRKEGQNVTLSCEQNLNHDAMYWYRQDPGQGLRLIYYSQIVNDFQKGDIAEGYSVSREKKESFPLTVTSAQKNPTAFYLCASSINLRRGTGNTIYFGEGSWLTVV.

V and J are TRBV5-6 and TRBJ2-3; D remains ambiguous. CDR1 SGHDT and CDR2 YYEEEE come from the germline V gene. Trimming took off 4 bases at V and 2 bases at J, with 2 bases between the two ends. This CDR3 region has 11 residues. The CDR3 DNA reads TGTGCCAGCAGCATCACAGATACGCAGTATTTT. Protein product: CASSITDTQYF.

The CDR3 DNA is TGTGCCATCAGTGGGAGCCTCGACAGCGTCCAAGAGACCCAGTACTTC. Its protein product is CAISGSLDSVQETQYF. V and J are TRBV10-3 and TRBJ2-5; possible D gene TRBD1, 5 bases. Germline lookup yields CDR1 ENHRY and CDR2 SYGVKD. Trimming left V 4 bases short and J 1 base short, with 16 bases between. The CDR3 has 16 amino acids.

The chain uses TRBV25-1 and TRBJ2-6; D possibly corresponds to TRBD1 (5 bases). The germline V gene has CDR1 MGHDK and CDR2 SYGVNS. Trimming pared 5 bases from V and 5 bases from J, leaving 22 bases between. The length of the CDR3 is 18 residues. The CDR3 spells CASSCHKNGQSRANVLTF. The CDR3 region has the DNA TGTGCCAGCAGTTGTCATAAGAACGGACAAAGTCGGGCCAACGTCCTGACTTTC.

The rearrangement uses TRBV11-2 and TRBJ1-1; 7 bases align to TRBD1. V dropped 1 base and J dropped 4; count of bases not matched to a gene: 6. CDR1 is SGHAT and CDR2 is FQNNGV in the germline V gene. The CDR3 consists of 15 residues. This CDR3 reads CASSLVRGPTTEAFF. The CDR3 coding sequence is TGTGCCAGCAGCTTAGTTAGGGGGCCGACCACTGAAGCTTTCTTT.

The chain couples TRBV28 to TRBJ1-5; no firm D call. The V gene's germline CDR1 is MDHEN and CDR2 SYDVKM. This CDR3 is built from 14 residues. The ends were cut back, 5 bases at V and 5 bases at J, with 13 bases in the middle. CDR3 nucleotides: TGTGCCAGCAGTCTCCCCCGAGTGGATCAGCCCCAGCATTTT. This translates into CASSLPRVDQPQHF. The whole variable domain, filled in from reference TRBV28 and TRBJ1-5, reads DVKVTQSSRYLVKRTGEKVFLECVQDMDHENMFWYRQDPGLGLRLIYFSYDVKMKEKGDIPEGYSVSREKKERFSLILESASTNQTSMYLCASSLPRVDQPQHFGDGTRLSIL.

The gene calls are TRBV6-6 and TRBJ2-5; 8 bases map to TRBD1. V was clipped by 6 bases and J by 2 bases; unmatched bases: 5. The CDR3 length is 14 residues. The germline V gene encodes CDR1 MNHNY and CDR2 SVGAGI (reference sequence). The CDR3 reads CASSTGTGQETQYF. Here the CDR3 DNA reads TGTGCCAGCAGCACCGGGACAGGTCAAGAGACCCAGTACTTC.

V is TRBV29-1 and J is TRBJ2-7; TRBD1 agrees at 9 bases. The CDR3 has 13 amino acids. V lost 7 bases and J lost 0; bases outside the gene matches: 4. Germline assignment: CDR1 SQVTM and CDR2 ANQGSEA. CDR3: CSAGTGSSYEQYF. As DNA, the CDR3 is TGCAGCGCTGGGACAGGGAGCTCCTACGAGCAGTACTTC.

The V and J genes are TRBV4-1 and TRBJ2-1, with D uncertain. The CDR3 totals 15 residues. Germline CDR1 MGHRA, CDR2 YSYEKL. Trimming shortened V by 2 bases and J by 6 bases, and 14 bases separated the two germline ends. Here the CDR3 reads CASSQPAGRANEQFF. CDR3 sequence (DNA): TGCGCCAGCAGCCAACCGGCCGGACGGGCCAATGAGCAGTTCTTC.

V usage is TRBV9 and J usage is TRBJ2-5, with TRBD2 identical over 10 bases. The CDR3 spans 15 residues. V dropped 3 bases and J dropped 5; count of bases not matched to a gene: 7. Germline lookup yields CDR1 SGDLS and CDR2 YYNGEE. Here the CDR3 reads CASSESSGSPETQYF. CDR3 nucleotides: TGTGCCAGCAGCGAATCTAGCGGGAGCCCTGAGACCCAGTACTTC.

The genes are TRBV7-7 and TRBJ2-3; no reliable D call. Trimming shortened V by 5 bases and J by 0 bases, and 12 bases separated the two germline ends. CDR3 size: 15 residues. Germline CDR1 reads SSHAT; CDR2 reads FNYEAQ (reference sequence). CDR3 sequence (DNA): TGTGCCAGCAGCCAATCAGCAACTAGCACAGATACGCAGTATTTT. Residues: CASSQSATSTDTQYF.

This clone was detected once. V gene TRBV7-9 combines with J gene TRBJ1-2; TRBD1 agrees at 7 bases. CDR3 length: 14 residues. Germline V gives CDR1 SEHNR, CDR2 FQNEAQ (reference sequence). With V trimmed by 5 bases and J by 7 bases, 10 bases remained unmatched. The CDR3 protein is CASSREGAAGGYTF. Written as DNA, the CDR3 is TGTGCCAGCAGCCGAGAGGGGGCAGCCGGTGGCTACACCTTC.

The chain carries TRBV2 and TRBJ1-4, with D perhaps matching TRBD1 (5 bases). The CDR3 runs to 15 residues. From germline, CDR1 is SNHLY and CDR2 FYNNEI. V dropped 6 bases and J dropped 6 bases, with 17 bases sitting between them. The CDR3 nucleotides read TGTGCCAGCAGCCTGACAGATTCCTGGGATGAAAAACTGTTTTTT. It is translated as CASSLTDSWDEKLFF.

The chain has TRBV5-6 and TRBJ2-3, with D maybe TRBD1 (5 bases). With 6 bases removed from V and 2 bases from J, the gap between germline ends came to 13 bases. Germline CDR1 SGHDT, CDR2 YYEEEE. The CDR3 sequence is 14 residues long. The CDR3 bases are TGTGCCAGCACACGGCAGGGTCTCACAGATACGCAGTATTTT. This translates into CASTRQGLTDTQYF.

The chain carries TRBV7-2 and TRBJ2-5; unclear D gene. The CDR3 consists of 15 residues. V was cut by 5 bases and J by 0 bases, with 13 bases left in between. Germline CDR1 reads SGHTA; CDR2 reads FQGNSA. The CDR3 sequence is CASSPHSTDQETQYF. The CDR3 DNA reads TGTGCCAGCAGCCCCCACTCGACGGACCAAGAGACCCAGTACTTC.

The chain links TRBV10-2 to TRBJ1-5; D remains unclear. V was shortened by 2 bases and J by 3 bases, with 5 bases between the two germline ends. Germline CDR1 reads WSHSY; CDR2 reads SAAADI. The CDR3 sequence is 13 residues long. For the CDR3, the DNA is TGCGCCAGCAGTGAGACAGACAATCAGCCCCAGCATTTT. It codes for CASSETDNQPQHF.

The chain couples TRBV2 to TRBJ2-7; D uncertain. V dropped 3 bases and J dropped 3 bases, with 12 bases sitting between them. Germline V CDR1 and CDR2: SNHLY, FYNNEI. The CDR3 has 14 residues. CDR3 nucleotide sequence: TGTGCCAGCAGTGATTGGGGAACCTTCTACGAGCAGTACTTC. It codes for CASSDWGTFYEQYF.

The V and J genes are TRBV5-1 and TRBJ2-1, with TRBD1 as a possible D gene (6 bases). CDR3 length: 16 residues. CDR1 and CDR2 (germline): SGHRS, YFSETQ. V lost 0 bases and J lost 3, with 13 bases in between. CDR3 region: CASSLGTRTVYNEQFF. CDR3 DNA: TGCGCCAGCAGCTTGGGAACCCGGACAGTCTACAATGAGCAGTTCTTC.